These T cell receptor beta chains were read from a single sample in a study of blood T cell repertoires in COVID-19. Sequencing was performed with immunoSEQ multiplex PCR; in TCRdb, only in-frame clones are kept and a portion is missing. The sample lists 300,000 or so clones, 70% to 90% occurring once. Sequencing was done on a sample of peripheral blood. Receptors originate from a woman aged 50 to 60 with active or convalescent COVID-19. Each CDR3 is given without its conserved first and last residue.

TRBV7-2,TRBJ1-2,ASSLVYWQADGYT
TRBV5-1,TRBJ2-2,ASSLATSGHTGELF
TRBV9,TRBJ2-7,ASSAYSGPVYEQY
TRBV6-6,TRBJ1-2,ASSAGGGWGYT
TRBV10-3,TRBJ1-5,AIRGGLGGNQPQH
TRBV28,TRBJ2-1,ASTPLGLAGPSIGNEQF
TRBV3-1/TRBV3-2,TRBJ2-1,ASSSGSKNNEQF
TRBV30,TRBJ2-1,AWNFLAGRPYNEQF
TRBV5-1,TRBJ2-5,ASSLVGHPNQETQY
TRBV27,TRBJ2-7,ASSPGTGPYEQY
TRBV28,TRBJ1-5,ASSPPGSGQPQH
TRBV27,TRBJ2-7,ASSLWRGQGAYEQY
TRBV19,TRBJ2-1,ASSILAGAAYNEQF
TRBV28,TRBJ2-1,ASSFWSSGRGNEQF
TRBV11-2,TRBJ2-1,ASSSKTSGGFYNEQF
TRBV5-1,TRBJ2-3,ASSEGSSGHTQY
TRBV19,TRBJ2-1,ASSASTGSSYNEQF
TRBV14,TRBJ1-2,ASSTGQGAASYGYT
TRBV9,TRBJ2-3,ASSPRASGSLGGTQY
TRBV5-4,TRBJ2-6,ASSSLLTSGSGANVLT
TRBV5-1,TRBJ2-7,ASSLVDRGLSYEQY
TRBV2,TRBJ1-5,ASRDPPGQGGQPQH
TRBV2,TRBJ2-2,ASRRAGELF
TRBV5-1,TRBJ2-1,ASSISGSGNEQF
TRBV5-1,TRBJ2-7,ASSLASRLDSYEQY
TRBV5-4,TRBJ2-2,ASSLDAVNTGELF
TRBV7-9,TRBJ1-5,ASSSGGSNQPQH
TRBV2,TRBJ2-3,ASVGGDGDTQY
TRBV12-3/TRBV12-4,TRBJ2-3,ASSLGGADTQY
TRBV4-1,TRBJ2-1,ASSQESRKF
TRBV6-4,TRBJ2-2,ASTRTGGGTGELF
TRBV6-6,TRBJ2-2,ATQLRGGANTGELF
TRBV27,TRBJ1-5,ASRTAGNQPQH
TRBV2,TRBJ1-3,ASSEGPRGSGNTIY
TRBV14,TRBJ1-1,ASSLAPGTEAF
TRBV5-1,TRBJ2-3,ASSATSLGTDTQY
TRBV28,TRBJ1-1,ASSLFGGRTTEAF
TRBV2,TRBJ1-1,ASSGGGGTEAF
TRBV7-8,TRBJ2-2,ASTRRTGELF
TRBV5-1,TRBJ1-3,ASSFGGQGGNTIY
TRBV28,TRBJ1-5,ASRVQGANQPQH
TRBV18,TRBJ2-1,ASSARDRDPNEQF
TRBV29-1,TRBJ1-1,SVRRQNTEAF
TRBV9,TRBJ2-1,ASSVSPYPEQQF
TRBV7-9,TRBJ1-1,ASSLGGWNTEAF
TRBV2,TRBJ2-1,ASSEAIAGWYNEQF